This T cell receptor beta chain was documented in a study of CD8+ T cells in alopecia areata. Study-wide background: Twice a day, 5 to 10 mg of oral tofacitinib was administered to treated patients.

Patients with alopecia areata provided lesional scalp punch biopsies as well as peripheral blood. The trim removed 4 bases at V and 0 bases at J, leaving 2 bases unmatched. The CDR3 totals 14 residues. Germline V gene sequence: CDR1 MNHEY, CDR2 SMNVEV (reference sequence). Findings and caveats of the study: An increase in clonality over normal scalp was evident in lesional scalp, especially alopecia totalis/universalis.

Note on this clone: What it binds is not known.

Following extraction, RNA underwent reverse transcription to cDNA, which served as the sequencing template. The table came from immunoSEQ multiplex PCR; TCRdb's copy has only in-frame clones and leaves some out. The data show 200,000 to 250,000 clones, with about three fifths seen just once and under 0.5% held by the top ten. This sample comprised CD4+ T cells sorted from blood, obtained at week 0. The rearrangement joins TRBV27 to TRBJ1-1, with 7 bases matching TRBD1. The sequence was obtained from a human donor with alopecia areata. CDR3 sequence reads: CASSSGQMNTEAFF. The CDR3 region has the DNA TGTGCCAGCAGTTCGGGACAGATGAACACTGAAGCTTTCTTT.